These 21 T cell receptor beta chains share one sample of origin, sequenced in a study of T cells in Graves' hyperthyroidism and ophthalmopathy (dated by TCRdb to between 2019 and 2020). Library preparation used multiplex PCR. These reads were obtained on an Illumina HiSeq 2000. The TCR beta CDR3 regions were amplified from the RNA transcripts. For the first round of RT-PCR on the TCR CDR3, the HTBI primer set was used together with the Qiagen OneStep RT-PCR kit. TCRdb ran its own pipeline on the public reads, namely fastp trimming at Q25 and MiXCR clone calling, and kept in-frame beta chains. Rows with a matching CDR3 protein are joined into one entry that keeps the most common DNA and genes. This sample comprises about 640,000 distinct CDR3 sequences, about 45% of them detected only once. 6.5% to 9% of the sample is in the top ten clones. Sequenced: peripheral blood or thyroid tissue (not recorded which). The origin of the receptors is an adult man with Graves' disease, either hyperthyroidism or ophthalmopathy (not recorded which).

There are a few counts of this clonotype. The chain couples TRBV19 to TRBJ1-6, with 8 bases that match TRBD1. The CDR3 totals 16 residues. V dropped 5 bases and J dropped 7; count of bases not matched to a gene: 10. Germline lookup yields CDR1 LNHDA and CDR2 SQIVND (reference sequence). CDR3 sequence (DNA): TGTGCCAGTAGTCGAGGACAGGGTTGGGAGAATTCACCCCTCCACTTT. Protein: CASSRGQGWENSPLHF.

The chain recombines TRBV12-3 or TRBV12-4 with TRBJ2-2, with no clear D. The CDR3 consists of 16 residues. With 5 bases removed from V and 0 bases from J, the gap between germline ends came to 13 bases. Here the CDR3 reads CASSPPTVANTGELFF. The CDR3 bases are TGTGCCAGCAGTCCCCCGACTGTCGCGAACACCGGGGAGCTGTTTTTT.

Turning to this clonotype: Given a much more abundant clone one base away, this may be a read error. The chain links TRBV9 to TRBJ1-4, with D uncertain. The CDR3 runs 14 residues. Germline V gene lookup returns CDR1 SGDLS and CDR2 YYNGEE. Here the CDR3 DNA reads TGTGCCAGCAGCGTTAAGGTGGATAATGAAAAACCGTTTTTT. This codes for CASSVKVDNEKPFF.

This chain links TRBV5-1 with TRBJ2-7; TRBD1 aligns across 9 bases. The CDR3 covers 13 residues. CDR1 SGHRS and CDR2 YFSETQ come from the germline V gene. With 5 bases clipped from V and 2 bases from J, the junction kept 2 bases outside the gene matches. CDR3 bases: TGCGCCAGCAGGACAGGGGGTACCTACGAGCAGTACTTC. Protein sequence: CASRTGGTYEQYF.

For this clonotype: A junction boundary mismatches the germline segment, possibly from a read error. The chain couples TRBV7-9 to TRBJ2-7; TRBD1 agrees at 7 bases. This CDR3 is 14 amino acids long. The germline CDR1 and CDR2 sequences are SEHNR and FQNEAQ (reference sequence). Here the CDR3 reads CASSPDRRTYERYF. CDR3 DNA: TGTGCCAGCAGCCCGGACAGGAGAACCTACGAGCGGTACTTC.

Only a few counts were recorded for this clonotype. The DNA of the CDR3 is TGTGCCAGCAGTTGGGGCAGGGGCTACGAGCAGTACTTC. Amino acid sequence: CASSWGRGYEQYF. This chain links TRBV27 with TRBJ2-7; D is possibly TRBD1 (6 bases). The CDR3 loop spans 13 amino acids. Germline V CDR1 and CDR2: MNHEY, SMNVEV (reference sequence). Trimming took 4 bases from V and 3 from J, leaving 10 bases between them.

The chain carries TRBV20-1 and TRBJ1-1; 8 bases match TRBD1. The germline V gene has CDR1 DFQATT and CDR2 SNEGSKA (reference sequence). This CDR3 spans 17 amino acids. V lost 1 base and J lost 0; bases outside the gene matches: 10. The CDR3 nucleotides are TGCAGTGCTAGAGTAAAGCAGGGGGCCGCGATGAACACTGAAGCTTTCTTT. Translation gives CSARVKQGAAMNTEAFF.

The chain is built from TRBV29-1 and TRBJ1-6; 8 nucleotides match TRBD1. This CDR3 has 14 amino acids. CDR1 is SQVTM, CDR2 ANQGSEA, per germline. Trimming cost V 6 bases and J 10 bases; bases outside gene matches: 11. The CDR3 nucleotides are TGCAGCGTCAATCAGGGGGCGGAAGGCTCACCCCTCCACTTT. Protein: CSVNQGAEGSPLHF.

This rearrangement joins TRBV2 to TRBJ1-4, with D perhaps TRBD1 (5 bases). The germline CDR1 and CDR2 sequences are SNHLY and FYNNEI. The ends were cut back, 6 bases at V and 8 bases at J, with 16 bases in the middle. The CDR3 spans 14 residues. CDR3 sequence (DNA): TGTGCCAGCAGGACGGGACTAGTGGGAGAAAAACTGTTTTTT. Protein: CASRTGLVGEKLFF.

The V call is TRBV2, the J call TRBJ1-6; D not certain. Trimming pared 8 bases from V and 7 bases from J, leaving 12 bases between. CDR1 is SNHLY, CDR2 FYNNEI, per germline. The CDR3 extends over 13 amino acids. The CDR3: CASGRTVNSPLHF. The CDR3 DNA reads TGTGCCAGCGGACGGACTGTGAATTCACCCCTCCACTTT.

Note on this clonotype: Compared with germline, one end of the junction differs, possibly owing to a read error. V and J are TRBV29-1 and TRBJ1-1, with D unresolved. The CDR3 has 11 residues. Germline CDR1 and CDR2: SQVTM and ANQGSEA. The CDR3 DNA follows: TGCAGCGTTGAAGGAGGGCGGGAAGCTTCCTTT. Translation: CSVEGGREASF.

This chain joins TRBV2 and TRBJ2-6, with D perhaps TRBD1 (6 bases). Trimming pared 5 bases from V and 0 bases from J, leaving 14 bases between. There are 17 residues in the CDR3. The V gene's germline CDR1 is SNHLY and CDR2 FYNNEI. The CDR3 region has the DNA TGTGCCAGCAGTTTGGGCAGGGGATCCTCTGGGGCCAACGTCCTGACTTTC. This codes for CASSLGRGSSGANVLTF. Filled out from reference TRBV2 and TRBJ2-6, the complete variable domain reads EPEVTQTPSHQVTQMGQEVILRCVPISNHLYFYWYRQILGQKVEFLVSFYNNEISEKSEIFDDQFSVERPDGSNFTLKIRSTKLEDSAMYFCASSLGRGSSGANVLTFGAGSRLTVL.

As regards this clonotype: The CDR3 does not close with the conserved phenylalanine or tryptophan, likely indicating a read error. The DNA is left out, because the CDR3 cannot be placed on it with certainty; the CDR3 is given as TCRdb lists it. CDR3 sequence reads: CATSGDRG. The chain couples TRBV15 to TRBJ1-4; TRBD1, as called in the table, went unchecked against the DNA. The CDR3 is 8 residues long, counting both termini. Germline values: CDR1 LNHNV, CDR2 YYDKDF (reference sequence).

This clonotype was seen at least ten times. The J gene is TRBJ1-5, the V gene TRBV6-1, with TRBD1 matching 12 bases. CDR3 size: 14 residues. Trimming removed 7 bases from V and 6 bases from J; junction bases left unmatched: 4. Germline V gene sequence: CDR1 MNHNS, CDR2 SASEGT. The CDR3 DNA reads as TGTGCCAGCAAAGGGACAGGGGGCATTCAGCCCCAGCATTTT. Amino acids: CASKGTGGIQPQHF.

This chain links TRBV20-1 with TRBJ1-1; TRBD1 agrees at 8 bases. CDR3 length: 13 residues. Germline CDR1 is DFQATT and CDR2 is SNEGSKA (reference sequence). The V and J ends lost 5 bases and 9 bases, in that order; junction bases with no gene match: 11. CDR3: CSARRTGINQAFF. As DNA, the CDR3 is TGCAGTGCTCGTAGGACAGGGATTAATCAAGCTTTCTTT.

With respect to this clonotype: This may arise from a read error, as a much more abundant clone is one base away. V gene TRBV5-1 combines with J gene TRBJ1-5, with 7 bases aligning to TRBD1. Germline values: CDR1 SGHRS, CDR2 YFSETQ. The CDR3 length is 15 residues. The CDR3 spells CASGLTGQPNQPQHF. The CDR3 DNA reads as TGCGCCAGCGGCTTGACGGGACAGCCGAATCAGCCCCAGCATTTT.

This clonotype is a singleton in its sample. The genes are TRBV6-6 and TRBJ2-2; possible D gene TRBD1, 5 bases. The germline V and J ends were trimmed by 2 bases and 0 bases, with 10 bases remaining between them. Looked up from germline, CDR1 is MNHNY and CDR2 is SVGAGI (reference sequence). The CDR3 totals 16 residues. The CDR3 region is CASSYVGAANTGELFF. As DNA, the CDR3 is TGTGCCAGCAGTTACGTAGGGGCGGCGAACACCGGGGAGCTGTTTTTT.

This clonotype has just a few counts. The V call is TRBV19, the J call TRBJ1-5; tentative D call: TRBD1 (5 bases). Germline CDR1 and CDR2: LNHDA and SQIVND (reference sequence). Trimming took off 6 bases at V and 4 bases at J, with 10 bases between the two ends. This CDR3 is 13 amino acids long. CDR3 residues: CASRTGLNQPQHF. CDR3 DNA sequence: TGTGCCAGTAGGACGGGACTAAATCAGCCCCAGCATTTT.

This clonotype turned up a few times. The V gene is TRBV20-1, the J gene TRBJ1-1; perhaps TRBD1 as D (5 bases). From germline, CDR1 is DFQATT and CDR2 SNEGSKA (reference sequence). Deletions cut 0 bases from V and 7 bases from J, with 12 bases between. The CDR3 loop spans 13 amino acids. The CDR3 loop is CSARDVRVLEAFF. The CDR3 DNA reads TGCAGTGCTAGAGATGTCAGGGTGCTTGAAGCTTTCTTT.

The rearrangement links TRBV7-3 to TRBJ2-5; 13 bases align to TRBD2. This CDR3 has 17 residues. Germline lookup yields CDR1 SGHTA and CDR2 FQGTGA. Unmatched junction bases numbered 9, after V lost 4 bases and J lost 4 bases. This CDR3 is CASSSGGGLAGAETQYF. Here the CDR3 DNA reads TGTGCCAGCAGCTCTGGAGGCGGACTAGCGGGGGCAGAGACCCAGTACTTC.

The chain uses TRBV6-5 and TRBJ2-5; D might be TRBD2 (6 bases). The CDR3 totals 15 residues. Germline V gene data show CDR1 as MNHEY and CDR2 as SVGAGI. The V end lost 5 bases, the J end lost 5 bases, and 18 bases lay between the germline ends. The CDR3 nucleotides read TGTGCCAGCAGTAGGGGACCGGGAGCCGGGGAGACCCAGTACTTC. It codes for CASSRGPGAGETQYF.